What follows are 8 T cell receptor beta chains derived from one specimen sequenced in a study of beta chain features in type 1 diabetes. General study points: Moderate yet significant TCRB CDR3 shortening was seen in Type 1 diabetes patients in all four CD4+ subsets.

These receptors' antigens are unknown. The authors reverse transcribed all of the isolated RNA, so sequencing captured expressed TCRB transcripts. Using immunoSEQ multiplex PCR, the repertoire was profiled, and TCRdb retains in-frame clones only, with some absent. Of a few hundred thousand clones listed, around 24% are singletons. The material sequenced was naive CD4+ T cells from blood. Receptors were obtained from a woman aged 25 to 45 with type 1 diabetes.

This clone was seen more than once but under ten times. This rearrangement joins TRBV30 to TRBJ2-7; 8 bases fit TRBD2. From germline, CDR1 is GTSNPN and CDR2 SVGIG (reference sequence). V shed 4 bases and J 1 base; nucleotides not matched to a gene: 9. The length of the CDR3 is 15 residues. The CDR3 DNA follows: TGTGCCTGGAACACGAAAGCGGGAGCGTCCTACGAGCAGTACTTC. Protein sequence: CAWNTKAGASYEQYF.

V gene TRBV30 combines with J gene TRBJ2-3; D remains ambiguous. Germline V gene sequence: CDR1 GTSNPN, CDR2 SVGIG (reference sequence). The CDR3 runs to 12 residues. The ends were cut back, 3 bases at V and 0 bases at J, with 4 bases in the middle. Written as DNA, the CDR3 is TGTGCCTGGAGCCAGAGCACAGATACGCAGTATTTT. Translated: CAWSQSTDTQYF.

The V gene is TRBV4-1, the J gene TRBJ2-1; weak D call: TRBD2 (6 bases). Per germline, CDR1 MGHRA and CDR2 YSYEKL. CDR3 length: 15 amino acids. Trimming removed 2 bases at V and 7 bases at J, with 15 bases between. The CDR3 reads CASSQRGTNLNEQFF. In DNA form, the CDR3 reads TGCGCCAGCAGCCAACGCGGGACGAATTTAAATGAGCAGTTCTTC.

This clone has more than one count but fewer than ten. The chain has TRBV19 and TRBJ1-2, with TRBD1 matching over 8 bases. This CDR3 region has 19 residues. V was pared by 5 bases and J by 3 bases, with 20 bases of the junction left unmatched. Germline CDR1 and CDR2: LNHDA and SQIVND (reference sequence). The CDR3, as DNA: TGTGCCAGTAGTTCCAGCAGATCCCGGGACAGGTCTTACTACTATGGCTACACCTTC. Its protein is CASSSSRSRDRSYYYGYTF. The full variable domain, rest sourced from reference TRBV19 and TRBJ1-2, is DGGITQSPKYLFRKEGQNVTLSCEQNLNHDAMYWYRQDPGQGLRLIYYSQIVNDFQKGDIAEGYSVSREKKESFPLTVTSAQKNPTAFYLCASSSSRSRDRSYYYGYTFGSGTRLTVV.

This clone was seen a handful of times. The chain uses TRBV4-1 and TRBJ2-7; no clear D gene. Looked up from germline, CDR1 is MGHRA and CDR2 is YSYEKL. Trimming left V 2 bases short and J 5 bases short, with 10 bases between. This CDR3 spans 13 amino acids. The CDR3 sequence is CASSQPVPNEQYF. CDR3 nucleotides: TGCGCCAGCAGCCAACCGGTGCCCAACGAGCAGTACTTC.

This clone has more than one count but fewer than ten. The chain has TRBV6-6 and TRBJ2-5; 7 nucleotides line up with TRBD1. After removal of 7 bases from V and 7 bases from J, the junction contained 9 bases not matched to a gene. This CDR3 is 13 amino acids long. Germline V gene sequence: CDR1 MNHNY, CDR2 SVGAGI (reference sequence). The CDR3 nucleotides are TGTGCCAGCAAACTAAGACAGGGAGCGACCCAGTACTTC. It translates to CASKLRQGATQYF.

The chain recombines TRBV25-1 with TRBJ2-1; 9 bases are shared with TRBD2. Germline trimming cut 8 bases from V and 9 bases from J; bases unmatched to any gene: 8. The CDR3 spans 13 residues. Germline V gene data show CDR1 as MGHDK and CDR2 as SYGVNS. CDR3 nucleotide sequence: TGTGCCAGCGAACAACTAGCGGGCGCTGAGCAGTTCTTC. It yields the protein CASEQLAGAEQFF.

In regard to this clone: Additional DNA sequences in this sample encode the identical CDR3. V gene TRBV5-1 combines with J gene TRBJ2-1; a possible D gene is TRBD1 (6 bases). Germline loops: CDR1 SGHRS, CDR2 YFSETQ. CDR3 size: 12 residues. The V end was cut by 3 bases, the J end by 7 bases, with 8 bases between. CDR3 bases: TGCGCCAGCAGCTCTCAGGGGAATGAGCAGTTCTTC. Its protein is CASSSQGNEQFF. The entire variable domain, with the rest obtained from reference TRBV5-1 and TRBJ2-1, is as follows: KAGVTQTPRYLIKTRGQQVTLSCSPISGHRSVSWYQQTPGQGLQFLFEYFSETQRNKGNFPGRFSGRQFSNSRSEMNVSTLELGDSALYLCASSSQGNEQFFGPGTRLTVL.